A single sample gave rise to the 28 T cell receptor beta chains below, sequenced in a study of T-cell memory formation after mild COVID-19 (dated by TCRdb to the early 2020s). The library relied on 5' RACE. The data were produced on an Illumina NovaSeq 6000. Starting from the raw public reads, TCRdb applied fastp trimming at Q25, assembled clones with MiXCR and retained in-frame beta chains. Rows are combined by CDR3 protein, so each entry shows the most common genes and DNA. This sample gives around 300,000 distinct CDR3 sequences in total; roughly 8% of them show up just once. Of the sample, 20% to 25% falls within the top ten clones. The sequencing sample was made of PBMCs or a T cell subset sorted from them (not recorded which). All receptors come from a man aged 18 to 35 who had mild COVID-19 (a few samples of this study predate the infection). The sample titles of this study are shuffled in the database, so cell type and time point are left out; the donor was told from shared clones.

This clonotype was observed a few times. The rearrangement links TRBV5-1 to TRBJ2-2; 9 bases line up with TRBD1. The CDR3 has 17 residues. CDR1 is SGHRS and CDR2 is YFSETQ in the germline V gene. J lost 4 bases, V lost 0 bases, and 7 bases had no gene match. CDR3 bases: TGCGCCAGCAGCTTGGAAAACAGGGGGCCGGGCACCGGGGAGCTGTTTTTT. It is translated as CASSLENRGPGTGELFF.

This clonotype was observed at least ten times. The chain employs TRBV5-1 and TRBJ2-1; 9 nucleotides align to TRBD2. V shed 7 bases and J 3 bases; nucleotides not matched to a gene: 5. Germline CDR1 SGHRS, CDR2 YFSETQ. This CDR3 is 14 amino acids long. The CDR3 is CASSLAGVYNEQFF. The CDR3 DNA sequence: TGCGCCAGCTCCTTAGCGGGGGTCTACAATGAGCAGTTCTTC.

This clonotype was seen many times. The CDR3 bases are TGCAGTGCTAGAGATCTTCTAAGGGGTGAAAAACTGTTTTTT. Its protein is CSARDLLRGEKLFF. The chain has TRBV20-1 and TRBJ1-4; the D gene is possibly TRBD1 (5 bases). The V end lost 0 bases, the J end lost 7 bases, and 12 bases lay between the germline ends. The CDR3 is 14 residues long. CDR1 is DFQATT and CDR2 is SNEGSKA in the germline V gene (reference sequence).

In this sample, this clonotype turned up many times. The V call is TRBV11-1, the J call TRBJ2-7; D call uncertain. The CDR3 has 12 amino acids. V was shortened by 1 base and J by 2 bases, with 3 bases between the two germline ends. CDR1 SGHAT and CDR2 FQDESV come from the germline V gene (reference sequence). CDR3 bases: TGTGCCAGCAGCTTAGATCCCTACGAGCAGTACTTC. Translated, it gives CASSLDPYEQYF.

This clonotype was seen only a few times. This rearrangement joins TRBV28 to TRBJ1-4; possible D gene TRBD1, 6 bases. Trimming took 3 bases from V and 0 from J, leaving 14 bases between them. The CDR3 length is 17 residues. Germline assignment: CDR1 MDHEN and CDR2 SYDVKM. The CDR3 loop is CASSLGSQGTTNEKLFF. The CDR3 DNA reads TGTGCCAGCAGTTTGGGCAGCCAGGGGACAACTAATGAAAAACTGTTTTTT. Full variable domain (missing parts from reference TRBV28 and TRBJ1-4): DVKVTQSSRYLVKRTGEKVFLECVQDMDHENMFWYRQDPGLGLRLIYFSYDVKMKEKGDIPEGYSVSREKKERFSLILESASTNQTSMYLCASSLGSQGTTNEKLFFGSGTQLSVL.

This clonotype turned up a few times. The CDR3 reads CASSPARGANGYTF. CDR3 DNA: TGTGCCAGCAGCCCGGCACGGGGGGCAAATGGCTACACCTTC. The genes are TRBV5-4 and TRBJ1-2, with a weak D call TRBD1 (6 bases). The CDR3 covers 14 residues. Trimming cost V 4 bases and J 6 bases, with 16 bases left between them. Per the germline V gene, CDR1 is SGHNT and CDR2 is YYREEE (reference sequence).

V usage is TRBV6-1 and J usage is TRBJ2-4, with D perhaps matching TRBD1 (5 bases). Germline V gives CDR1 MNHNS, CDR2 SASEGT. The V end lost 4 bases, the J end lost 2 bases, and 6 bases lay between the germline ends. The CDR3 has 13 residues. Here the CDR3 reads CASSGQTKNIQYF. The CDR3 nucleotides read TGTGCCAGCAGTGGACAGACCAAAAACATTCAGTACTTC.

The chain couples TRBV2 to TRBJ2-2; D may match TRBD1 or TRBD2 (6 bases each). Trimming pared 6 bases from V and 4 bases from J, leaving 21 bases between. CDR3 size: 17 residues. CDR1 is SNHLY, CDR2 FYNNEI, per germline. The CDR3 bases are TGTGCCAGCAGGGCAGCACAGGGACTGGGGGGCACCGGGGAGCTGTTTTTT. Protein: CASRAAQGLGGTGELFF.

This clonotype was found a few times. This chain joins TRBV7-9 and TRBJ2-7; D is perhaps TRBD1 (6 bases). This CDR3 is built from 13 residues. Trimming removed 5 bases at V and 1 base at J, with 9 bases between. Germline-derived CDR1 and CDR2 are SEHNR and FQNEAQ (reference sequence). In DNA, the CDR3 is TGTGCCAGCAGCCACACAGGGTCCTACGAGCAGTACGTC. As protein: CASSHTGSYEQYV.

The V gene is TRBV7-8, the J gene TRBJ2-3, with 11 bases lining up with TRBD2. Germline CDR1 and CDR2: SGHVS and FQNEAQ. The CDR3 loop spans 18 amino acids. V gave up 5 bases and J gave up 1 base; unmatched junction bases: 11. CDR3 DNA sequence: TGTGCCAGCAGCGCCCGTGTTCTAGCGGGGGGCCGCACAGATACGCAGTATTTT. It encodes CASSARVLAGGRTDTQYF.

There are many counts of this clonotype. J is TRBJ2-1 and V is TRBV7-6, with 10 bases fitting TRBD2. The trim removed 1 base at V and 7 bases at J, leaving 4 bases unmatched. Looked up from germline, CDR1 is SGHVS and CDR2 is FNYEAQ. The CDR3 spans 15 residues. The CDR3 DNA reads TGTGCCAGCAGCTTAGGTCCTAGCGGGGGTAATGAGCAGTTCTTC. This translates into CASSLGPSGGNEQFF.

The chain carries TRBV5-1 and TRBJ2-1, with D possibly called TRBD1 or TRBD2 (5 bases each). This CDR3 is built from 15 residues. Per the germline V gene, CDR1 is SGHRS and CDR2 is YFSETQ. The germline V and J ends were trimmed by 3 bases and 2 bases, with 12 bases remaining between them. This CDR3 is CASSWDANTYNEQFF. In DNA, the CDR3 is TGCGCCAGCAGCTGGGACGCGAATACCTACAATGAGCAGTTCTTC.

The CDR3 protein is CASSGSTGGTEAFF. The CDR3 region has the DNA TGTGCCAGCAGTGGATCGACAGGGGGGACTGAAGCTTTCTTT. This chain uses TRBV2 with TRBJ1-1, with 9 bases matching TRBD1. The germline gives CDR1 SNHLY, CDR2 FYNNEI. V lost 4 bases and J lost 5; bases outside the gene matches: 5. The CDR3 runs 14 residues.

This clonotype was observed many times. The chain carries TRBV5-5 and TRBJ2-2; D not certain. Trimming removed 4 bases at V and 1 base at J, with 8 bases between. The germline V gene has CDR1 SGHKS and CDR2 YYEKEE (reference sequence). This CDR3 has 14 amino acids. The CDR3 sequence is CASSQLVNTGELFF. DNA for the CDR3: TGTGCCAGCAGCCAGTTAGTGAACACCGGGGAGCTGTTTTTT.

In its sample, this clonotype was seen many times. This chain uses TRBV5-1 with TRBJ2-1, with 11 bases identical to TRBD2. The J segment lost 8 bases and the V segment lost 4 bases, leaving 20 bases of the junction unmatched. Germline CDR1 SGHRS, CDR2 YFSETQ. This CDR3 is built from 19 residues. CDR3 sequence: CASSNRVAGGPSTVYEQFF. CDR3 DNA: TGCGCCAGCAGCAACCGCGTAGCGGGGGGGCCATCGACAGTCTATGAGCAGTTCTTC.

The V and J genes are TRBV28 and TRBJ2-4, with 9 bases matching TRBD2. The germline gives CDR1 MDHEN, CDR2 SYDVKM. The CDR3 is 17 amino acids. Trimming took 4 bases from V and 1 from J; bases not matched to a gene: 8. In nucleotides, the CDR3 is TGTGCCAGCAGTTCCGCGGGGGGGCCCGAGGCCAAAAACATTCAGTACTTC. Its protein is CASSSAGGPEAKNIQYF.

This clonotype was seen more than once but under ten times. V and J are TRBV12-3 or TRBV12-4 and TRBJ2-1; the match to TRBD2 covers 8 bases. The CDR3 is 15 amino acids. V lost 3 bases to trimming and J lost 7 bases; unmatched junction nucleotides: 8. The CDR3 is CASSLVTGGRNEQFF. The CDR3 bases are TGTGCCAGCAGTTTGGTAACGGGGGGGCGAAATGAGCAGTTCTTC.

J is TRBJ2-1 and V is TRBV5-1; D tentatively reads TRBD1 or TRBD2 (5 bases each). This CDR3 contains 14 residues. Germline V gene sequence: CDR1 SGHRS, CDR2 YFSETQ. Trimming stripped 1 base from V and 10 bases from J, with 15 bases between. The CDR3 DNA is TGCGCCAGCAGCTTGAATCCGGGACCGAGGGAGCAGTTCTTC. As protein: CASSLNPGPREQFF. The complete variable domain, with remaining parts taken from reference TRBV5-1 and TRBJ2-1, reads KAGVTQTPRYLIKTRGQQVTLSCSPISGHRSVSWYQQTPGQGLQFLFEYFSETQRNKGNFPGRFSGRQFSNSRSEMNVSTLELGDSALYLCASSLNPGPREQFFGPGTRLTVL.

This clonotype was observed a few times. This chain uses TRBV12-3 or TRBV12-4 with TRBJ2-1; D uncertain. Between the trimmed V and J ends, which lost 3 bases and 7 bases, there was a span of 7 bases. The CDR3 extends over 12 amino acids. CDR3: CASSFLRNEQFF. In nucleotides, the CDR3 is TGTGCCAGCAGTTTTCTAAGAAATGAGCAGTTCTTC.

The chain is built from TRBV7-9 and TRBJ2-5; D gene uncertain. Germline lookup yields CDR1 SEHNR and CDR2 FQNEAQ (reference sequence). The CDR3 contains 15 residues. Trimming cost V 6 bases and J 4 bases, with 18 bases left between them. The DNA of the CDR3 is TGTGCCAGCAGGGAGCTCAGGAATAGCAGAGAGACCCAGTACTTC. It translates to CASRELRNSRETQYF. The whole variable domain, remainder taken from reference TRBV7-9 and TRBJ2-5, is DTGVSQNPRHKITKRGQNVTFRCDPISEHNRLYWYRQTLGQGPEFLTYFQNEAQLEKSRLLSDRFSAERPKGSFSTLEIQRTEQGDSAMYLCASRELRNSRETQYFGPGTRLLVL.

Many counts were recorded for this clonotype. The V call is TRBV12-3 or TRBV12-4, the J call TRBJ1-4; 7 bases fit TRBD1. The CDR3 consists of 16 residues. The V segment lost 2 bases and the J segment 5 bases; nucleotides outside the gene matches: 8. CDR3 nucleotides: TGTGCCAGCAGTTTAAGCTCAGGGGGAGGGAATGAAAAACTGTTTTTT. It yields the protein CASSLSSGGGNEKLFF.

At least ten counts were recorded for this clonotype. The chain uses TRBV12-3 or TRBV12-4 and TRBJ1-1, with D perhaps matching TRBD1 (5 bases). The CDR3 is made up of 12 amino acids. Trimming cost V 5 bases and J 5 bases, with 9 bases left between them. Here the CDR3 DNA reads TGTGCCAGCAGTGCCCGACAGACTGAAGCTTTCTTT. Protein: CASSARQTEAFF.

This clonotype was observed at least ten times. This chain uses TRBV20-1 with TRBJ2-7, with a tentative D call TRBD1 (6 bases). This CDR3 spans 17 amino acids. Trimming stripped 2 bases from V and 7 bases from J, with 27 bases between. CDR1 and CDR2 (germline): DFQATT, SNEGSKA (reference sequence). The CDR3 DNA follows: TGCAGTGCTAGAACCATTGGGGGCAGGAGACGGCTAGGGGAGCAGTACTTC. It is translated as CSARTIGGRRRLGEQYF.

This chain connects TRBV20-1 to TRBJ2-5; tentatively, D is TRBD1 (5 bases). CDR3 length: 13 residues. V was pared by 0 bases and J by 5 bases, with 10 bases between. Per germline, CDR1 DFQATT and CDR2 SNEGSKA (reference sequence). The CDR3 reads CSARDFRVETQYF. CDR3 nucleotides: TGCAGTGCTAGAGATTTCAGGGTTGAGACCCAGTACTTC.

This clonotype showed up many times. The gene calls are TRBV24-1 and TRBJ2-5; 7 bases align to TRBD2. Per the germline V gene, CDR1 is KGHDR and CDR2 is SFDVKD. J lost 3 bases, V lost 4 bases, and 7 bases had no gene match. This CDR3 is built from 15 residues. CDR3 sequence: CATSDSGGLEETQYF. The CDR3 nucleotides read TGTGCCACCAGTGACTCGGGGGGTCTAGAAGAGACCCAGTACTTC.

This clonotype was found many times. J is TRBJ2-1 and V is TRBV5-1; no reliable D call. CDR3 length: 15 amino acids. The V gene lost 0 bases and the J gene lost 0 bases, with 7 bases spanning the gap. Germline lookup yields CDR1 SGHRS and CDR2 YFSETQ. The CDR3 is CASSLALLSYNEQFF. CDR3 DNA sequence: TGCGCCAGCAGCTTGGCCCTACTCTCCTACAATGAGCAGTTCTTC. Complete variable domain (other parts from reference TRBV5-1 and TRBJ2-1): KAGVTQTPRYLIKTRGQQVTLSCSPISGHRSVSWYQQTPGQGLQFLFEYFSETQRNKGNFPGRFSGRQFSNSRSEMNVSTLELGDSALYLCASSLALLSYNEQFFGPGTRLTVL.

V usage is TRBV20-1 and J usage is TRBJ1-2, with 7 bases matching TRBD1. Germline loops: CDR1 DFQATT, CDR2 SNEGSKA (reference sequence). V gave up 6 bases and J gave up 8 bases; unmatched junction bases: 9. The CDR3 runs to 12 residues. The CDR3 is CSANDRAWGYTF. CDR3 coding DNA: TGCAGTGCCAATGACAGGGCATGGGGCTACACCTTC.

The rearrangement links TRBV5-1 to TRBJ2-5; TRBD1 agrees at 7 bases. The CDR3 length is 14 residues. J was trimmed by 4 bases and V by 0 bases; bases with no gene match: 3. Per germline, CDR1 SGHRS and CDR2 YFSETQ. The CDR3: CASSLGQGLETQYF. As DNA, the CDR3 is TGCGCCAGCAGCTTGGGACAGGGTCTAGAGACCCAGTACTTC.